The 22 T cell receptor beta chains below all came from one sample that was sequenced in a study of CD4 and CD8 cells across lung adenocarcinoma regions. TCRdb fed the PCR reads into MiXCR, producing one record per CDR3 protein. The data hold fewer than 4,000 distinct CDR3 sequences, with over 45% observed a single time. Sequenced sample: CD8+ T cells from the center of a lung tumor. The receptors originated from a male donor with lung adenocarcinoma. The CD4 and CD8 labels of this study may be unreliable.

The V gene is TRBV7-2, the J gene TRBJ2-1, with 14 bases lining up with TRBD2. After removal of 6 bases from V and 8 bases from J, the junction contained 6 bases not matched to a gene. CDR3 size: 15 residues. Per germline, CDR1 SGHTA and CDR2 FQGNSA. CDR3 bases: TGTGCCAGCAGTGGGGGGACTAGCGGGAGCCATGAGCAGTTCTTC. This translates into CASSGGTSGSHEQFF.

Within the sample, this clonotype is medium-sized. This sequence joins TRBV10-2 and TRBJ2-3, with a possible D match to TRBD2 (6 bases). The CDR3 has 15 amino acids. CDR1 and CDR2 from the germline V gene are WSHSY and SAAADI. The germline V and J ends were trimmed by 0 bases and 6 bases, with 13 bases remaining between them. The CDR3 DNA sequence: TGCGCCAGCAGTGAGTCGTGGGACTTGTCGGATACGCAGTATTTT. As protein: CASSESWDLSDTQYF.

The CDR3 region has the DNA TGTGCCAGCAGATTTAGGGCTAGCGGGAGTGGCCAAGAGACCCAGTATTTT. Protein product: CASRFRASGSGQETQYF. The chain recombines TRBV27 with TRBJ2-3; 10 nucleotides match TRBD2. The CDR3 spans 17 residues. CDR1 and CDR2 (germline): MNHEY, SMNVEV (reference sequence). J was trimmed by 12 bases and V by 6 bases; bases with no gene match: 21.

By sample fraction, this clonotype is hyperexpanded (1% or more). The V call is TRBV6-1, the J call TRBJ2-3; D gene ambiguous. Trimming took off 2 bases at V and 2 bases at J, with 11 bases between the two ends. CDR3 size: 15 residues. The germline gives CDR1 MNHNS, CDR2 SASEGT. DNA of the CDR3: TGTGCCAGCAGTGAATGGGCCCTCCTCACAGATACGCAGTATTTT. This codes for CASSEWALLTDTQYF.

The chain couples TRBV6-1 to TRBJ2-1, with 11 bases fitting TRBD2. The J call may not be correct, given that the DNA end is closer to TRBJ2-7. The CDR3 has 14 amino acids. Per the germline V gene, CDR1 is MNHNS and CDR2 is SASEGT. This CDR3 is CASSRLAGNNEQYF. The CDR3 nucleotides are TGTGCCAGCAGTAGACTAGCGGGGAACAATGAGCAGTACTTC.

This clonotype is large by share. This rearrangement joins TRBV6-1 to TRBJ2-5; D call uncertain. From germline, CDR1 is MNHNS and CDR2 SASEGT. The CDR3 sequence is 12 residues long. The ends were cut back, 6 bases at V and 5 bases at J, with 10 bases in the middle. In DNA form, the CDR3 reads TGTGCCAGCAGCCCTTCCCGCGAGACCCAGTACTTC. Its translation is CASSPSRETQYF.

As to this clonotype: The junction shows a germline mismatch at one end, possibly a read error. The V gene is TRBV12-3 or TRBV12-4, the J gene TRBJ2-3, with D possibly being TRBD2 (7 bases). The CDR3 covers 15 residues. The CDR3 protein is CAGGSDGGRSDTQYF. The CDR3 nucleotides read TGTGCCGGCGGCTCCGACGGGGGGCGGTCAGATACGCAGTACTTT.

A note on this clonotype: The junction and the germline gene differ at one end; a read error may be behind it. This chain links TRBV6-1 with TRBJ2-1; the D call may be TRBD1 or TRBD2 (5 bases each). This CDR3 spans 15 amino acids. In germline, CDR1 is MNHNS, CDR2 SASEGT. The chain's CDR3 is CARGLGARDQDTQYF. The DNA of the CDR3 is TGTGCCAGGGGGCTCGGGGCCCGTGACCAAGATACCCAGTATTTC.

The chain recombines TRBV6-1 with TRBJ2-1; D could derive from TRBD1 or TRBD2 (5 bases each). Germline V lookup: CDR1 MNHNS, CDR2 SASEGT. This CDR3 has 14 amino acids. V shed 6 bases and J shed 10 bases, with 19 bases lying between them. Here the CDR3 DNA reads TGTGCCAGCAGCCCCGGGACGCACTCCCGAGAGCAGTTCTTC. Protein sequence: CASSPGTHSREQFF.

This clonotype is labeled medium-sized. This rearrangement joins TRBV7-9 to TRBJ1-1; D is possibly TRBD1 (6 bases). Between the trimmed V and J ends, which lost 1 base and 5 bases, there was a span of 14 bases. CDR3 length equals 15 residues. Germline V gene lookup returns CDR1 SEHNR and CDR2 FQNEAQ (reference sequence). The CDR3 sequence is CASSLGTGAGTEAFF. The CDR3, as DNA: TGTGCCAGCAGCTTAGGAACGGGGGCTGGAACTGAAGCTTTCTTT.

About this clonotype itself: Just one base apart from a much larger clone, this may be a read error. The V and J genes are TRBV6-1 and TRBJ2-5; D may be TRBD1 (5 bases). Trimming stripped 8 bases from V and 11 bases from J, with 21 bases between. Germline-derived CDR1 and CDR2 are MNHNS and SASEGT. This CDR3 region has 13 residues. The CDR3 DNA is TGTGCCAGCGGGTCACAGGCTTACAATGAGCAGTACTTC. It yields the protein CASGSQAYNEQYF.

On this clonotype itself: Germline is not matched at one junction end, which may reflect a read error. V and J are TRBV10-2 and TRBJ2-3, with D possibly being TRBD1 (5 bases). In germline, CDR1 is WSHSY, CDR2 SAAADI. The CDR3 loop spans 11 amino acids. The CDR3 here is CGSSETDTQYF. The CDR3 nucleotides read TGCGGGAGCAGTGAGACAGATACGCAGTACTTT.

The CDR3 region is CASSTPAGGLTNEQFF. The CDR3 nucleotides are TGTGCCAGCAGCACCCCAGCGGGAGGCCTTACTAATGAGCAGTTCTTC. The V and J genes are TRBV9 and TRBJ2-1; TRBD2 matches 9 bases. Trimming cost V 4 bases and J 7 bases; bases outside gene matches: 12. Germline values: CDR1 SGDLS, CDR2 YYNGEE. CDR3 length equals 16 residues.

By sample share, this clonotype is medium-sized. The rearrangement links TRBV7-2 to TRBJ2-1, with 8 bases fitting TRBD2. The germline CDR1 and CDR2 sequences are SGHTA and FQGNSA. After removal of 1 base from V and 6 bases from J, the junction contained 11 bases not matched to a gene. The CDR3 is made up of 17 amino acids. This CDR3 reads CASSLGTGTSLSNEQFF. The CDR3, as DNA: TGTGCCAGCAGCTTAGGAACGGGGACTAGTCTTTCCAATGAGCAGTTCTTC.

V gene TRBV12-3 or TRBV12-4 combines with J gene TRBJ2-1; 7 bases agree with TRBD1. Unmatched junction bases numbered 12, after V lost 1 base and J lost 9 bases. This CDR3 is built from 16 residues. Here the CDR3 reads CASSLGAKGARGEQFF. The CDR3, as DNA: TGTGCCAGCAGTTTAGGGGCCAAGGGGGCTAGGGGTGAGCAGTTCTTC.

This clonotype has a handful of counts. The chain is built from TRBV6-4 and TRBJ2-1; TRBD1 matches 8 bases. The CDR3 extends over 13 amino acids. After removal of 6 bases from V and 5 bases from J, the junction contained 3 bases not matched to a gene. Germline V gene lookup returns CDR1 MRHNA and CDR2 SNTAGT. In DNA, the CDR3 is TGTGCCAGCAGAGGACAGGGAGACAATGAGCAGTTCTTC. This codes for CASRGQGDNEQFF.

This sequence joins TRBV20-1 and TRBJ1-1; 9 nucleotides match TRBD1. J gave up 1 base and V 2 bases, and 8 bases lay outside the gene matches. The CDR3 extends over 16 amino acids. Germline-derived CDR1 and CDR2 are DFQATT and SNEGSKA (reference sequence). The chain's CDR3 is CSARQGQGNGNTEAFF. The CDR3 nucleotides are TGCAGTGCTAGACAGGGACAGGGAAACGGGAACACTGAAGCTTTCTTT.

Of note for this clonotype: Germline and junction disagree at one end, which may indicate a read error. The chain has TRBV6-1 and TRBJ2-1, with 7 bases identical to TRBD2. CDR1 and CDR2 from the germline V gene are MNHNS and SASEGT. This CDR3 is built from 14 residues. The CDR3 spells CASSVGGSTNTQYF. The DNA for the CDR3 is TGTGCCAGCAGTGTGGGGGGGAGCACAAATACGCAGTACTTT.

V gene TRBV20-1 combines with J gene TRBJ2-1, with 7 nucleotides matching TRBD2. Losses at the gene ends were 1 base for V and 4 bases for J; bases not matched to a gene: 13. In germline, CDR1 is DFQATT, CDR2 SNEGSKA (reference sequence). The CDR3 contains 17 residues. The CDR3 spells CSARVGKASGRYNEQFF. CDR3 in DNA: TGCAGTGCTAGAGTTGGGAAGGCTAGCGGTCGTTACAATGAGCAGTTCTTC.

This clonotype has just a few counts. The V call is TRBV15, the J call TRBJ2-4; D might be TRBD1 (6 bases). V was cut by 2 bases and J by 3 bases, with 8 bases left in between. Germline assignment: CDR1 LNHNV and CDR2 YYDKDF (reference sequence). The CDR3 sequence is 14 residues long. CDR3 sequence reads: CATSRRTDKNIQYF. Here the CDR3 DNA reads TGTGCCACCAGCAGACGGACAGACAAAAACATTCAGTACTTC.

The chain recombines TRBV6-5 with TRBJ2-3; 11 nucleotides align to TRBD1. The end of the DNA fits TRBJ2-5 better, so the J call may be wrong. There are 16 residues in the CDR3. CDR1 is MNHEY, CDR2 SVGAGI, per germline. CDR3 DNA: TGTGCCAGCAGTTACGCCGGGACAGGGGGCCAAGAGACCCAGTACTTC. Translating it yields CASSYAGTGGQETQYF.

The V gene is TRBV20-1, the J gene TRBJ2-4, with 7 bases lining up with TRBD2. V shed 3 bases and J 13 bases; nucleotides not matched to a gene: 21. The CDR3 contains 16 residues. The germline V gene has CDR1 DFQATT and CDR2 SNEGSKA (reference sequence). The CDR3 DNA is TGCAGTGCTAGGGGAAGCGGGGACCGTGACAAAAAGATCCAGTACTTC. Translation: CSARGSGDRDKKIQYF.